This T cell receptor beta chain was documented in a study of cytomegalovirus exposure and HLA in healthy donors. Study-wide points: Near-uniform donor sequencing depth was presumed by presence/absence analyses.

Germline V gene data show CDR1 as SGHRS and CDR2 as YFSETQ. The V gene lost 1 base and the J gene lost 5 bases, with 10 bases spanning the gap. The CDR3 is made up of 14 amino acids. 60 Vbeta and 13 Jbeta primers were used in PCR. This table comes from immunoSEQ multiplex PCR, and its TCRdb copy is limited to in-frame clones, with some not included. The table lists about 170,000 clones, over 80% of them singletons. Points on this clone: Antigen: not known.

The J gene is TRBJ1-5, the V gene TRBV5-1; D unclear. The TCR was taken from a male donor in good health and CMV-seronegative. Sequenced input: PBMCs. The CDR3 coding sequence is TGCGCCAGCAGCTTGCGGGGAATGGATCAGCCCCAGCATTTT. Residues: CASSLRGMDQPQHF.